One sample yielded the 18 T cell receptor beta chains listed below, sequenced in a study of CD8 T cells in ankylosing spondylitis (TCRdb year 2017). Library generation was performed with 5' RACE. Data came from an Illumina HiSeq 2500. Using fastp trimming at Q25 and MiXCR clonotype assembly, TCRdb reanalyzed the public sequencing data and kept in-frame beta chains. Each CDR3 protein gets just one entry, which takes the most common genes and DNA from the rows behind it. The table for this sample lists roughly 160,000 distinct CDR3 sequences; approximately 9.9% of them were counted only once. The biggest ten clones account for roughly 16% of the sample. Material for sequencing was blood, either unsorted or a sorted T cell fraction (not recorded which). The source is a female donor with ankylosing spondylitis or in good health (not recorded which).

V and J are TRBV29-1 and TRBJ1-4, with 7 nucleotides matching TRBD1. The germline gives CDR1 SQVTM, CDR2 ANQGSEA. J lost 6 bases, V lost 5 bases, and 12 bases had no gene match. The CDR3 spans 15 residues. The CDR3 spells CSVQGGYVEDEKLFF. CDR3 coding DNA: TGCAGCGTTCAGGGGGGGTATGTAGAAGATGAAAAACTGTTTTTT.

The gene calls are TRBV12-3 or TRBV12-4 and TRBJ2-2, with 7 nucleotides matching TRBD1. V was pared by 3 bases and J by 1 base, with 5 bases of the junction left unmatched. CDR3 length equals 16 residues. The CDR3 sequence is CASSLMGTVNTGELFF. As DNA, the CDR3 is TGTGCCAGCAGTTTGATGGGGACAGTGAACACCGGGGAGCTGTTTTTT.

This clonotype was counted many times. The chain combines TRBV4-3 with TRBJ1-1, with D possibly matching TRBD1 (5 bases). Germline lookup yields CDR1 LGHNA and CDR2 YSLEER. The V end was cut by 0 bases, the J end by 5 bases, with 13 bases between. This CDR3 is 15 amino acids long. DNA for the CDR3: TGCGCCAGCAGCCAAGATAGCGGGGGTGAGACTGAAGCTTTCTTT. Translating it yields CASSQDSGGETEAFF.

The V call is TRBV4-3, the J call TRBJ1-5, with TRBD1 matching over 8 bases. CDR1 LGHNA and CDR2 YSLEER come from the germline V gene. The CDR3 extends over 15 amino acids. V shed 8 bases, J shed 4 bases, and the junction held 10 bases outside the gene matches. The CDR3: CASATDREGNQPQHF. CDR3 bases: TGCGCCAGCGCAACGGACAGGGAAGGTAATCAGCCCCAGCATTTT.

The chain employs TRBV5-6 and TRBJ2-7; a possible D gene is TRBD2 (5 bases). The germline V gene encodes CDR1 SGHDT and CDR2 YYEEEE. The V end was cut by 4 bases, the J end by 6 bases, with 11 bases between. This CDR3 spans 12 amino acids. CDR3 residues: CASSPSLGEQYF. CDR3 in DNA: TGTGCCAGCAGCCCTAGCCTCGGCGAGCAGTACTTC.

The V gene is TRBV19, the J gene TRBJ2-7, with a tentative D call TRBD2 (5 bases). Germline-derived CDR1 and CDR2 are LNHDA and SQIVND (reference sequence). The CDR3 loop spans 13 amino acids. V lost 1 base and J 5 bases, leaving 9 bases between the germline ends. CDR3 sequence (DNA): TGTGCCAGTAGTATAGTCGGAGGAAACGAGCAGTACTTC. Its protein is CASSIVGGNEQYF.

Only a few counts were recorded for this clonotype. The chain is built from TRBV6-2 or TRBV6-3 and TRBJ2-1; 7 bases are a match to TRBD2. After removal of 7 bases from V and 5 bases from J, the junction contained 8 bases not matched to a gene. Per germline, CDR1 MNHEY and CDR2 SVGEGT. The CDR3 length is 14 residues. CDR3 in amino acids: CASKRAGLDNEQFF. CDR3 in DNA: TGTGCCAGCAAGAGAGCGGGACTCGACAATGAGCAGTTCTTC.

This clonotype showed up just a few times. The chain uses TRBV27 and TRBJ1-1; D unresolved. The CDR3 extends over 16 amino acids. Germline V gives CDR1 MNHEY, CDR2 SMNVEV (reference sequence). Deletions cut 5 bases from V and 1 base from J, with 17 bases between. The CDR3 DNA sequence: TGTGCCAGCAGTGCGGGGTTGAGGCCTGAGAACACTGAAGCTTTCTTT. Amino acid sequence: CASSAGLRPENTEAFF.

The rearrangement links TRBV7-9 to TRBJ1-5; D unclear. Trimming stripped 2 bases from V and 5 bases from J, with 10 bases between. Germline-derived CDR1 and CDR2 are SEHNR and FQNEAQ (reference sequence). This CDR3 has 14 amino acids. CDR3 sequence: CASSLIQGDQPQHF. The CDR3 DNA follows: TGTGCCAGCAGCTTAATCCAAGGAGATCAGCCCCAGCATTTT.

The rearrangement links TRBV28 to TRBJ1-1, with TRBD1 matching 9 bases. The CDR3 sequence is 15 residues long. V was clipped by 3 bases and J by 5 bases; unmatched bases: 7. Germline V gene data show CDR1 as MDHEN and CDR2 as SYDVKM. CDR3 DNA: TGTGCCAGCAGTTTCCCCTCGACAGGGGGTACTGAAGCTTTCTTT. Translating it yields CASSFPSTGGTEAFF.

The chain joins TRBV29-1 to TRBJ2-2, with a possible D match to TRBD1 (5 bases). Trimming took 4 bases from V and 6 from J, leaving 6 bases between them. There are 11 residues in the CDR3. In germline, CDR1 is SQVTM, CDR2 ANQGSEA. The CDR3 nucleotides are TGCAGCGTTGTAGGGGCCGGGGAGCTGTTTTTT. This codes for CSVVGAGELFF.

Only a few counts were recorded for this clonotype. The rearrangement links TRBV27 to TRBJ1-5; D is uncertain. Germline assignment: CDR1 MNHEY and CDR2 SMNVEV (reference sequence). The CDR3 extends over 13 amino acids. The germline V and J ends were trimmed by 8 bases and 4 bases, with 12 bases remaining between them. This CDR3 reads CASQSGTNQPQHF. CDR3 nucleotide sequence: TGTGCCAGCCAATCAGGCACGAATCAGCCCCAGCATTTT.

The V call is TRBV5-6, the J call TRBJ1-1; tentative D call: TRBD1 (5 bases). Deletions cut 4 bases from V and 3 bases from J, with 22 bases between. The CDR3 consists of 17 residues. The germline V gene has CDR1 SGHDT and CDR2 YYEEEE. The chain's CDR3 is CASSPRGTAAGDTEAFF. The CDR3, as DNA: TGTGCCAGCAGCCCGCGGGGGACTGCCGCAGGTGACACTGAAGCTTTCTTT.

The chain combines TRBV29-1 with TRBJ2-1; 9 bases match TRBD2. V was clipped by 4 bases and J by 3 bases; unmatched bases: 13. CDR1 is SQVTM and CDR2 is ANQGSEA in the germline V gene. This CDR3 has 17 residues. CDR3: CSVVGVVAGEIYNEQFF. In DNA, the CDR3 is TGCAGCGTTGTAGGGGTGGTAGCGGGAGAGATCTACAATGAGCAGTTCTTC.

There are a few counts of this clonotype. The chain has TRBV20-1 and TRBJ1-1, with TRBD1 matching 9 bases. This CDR3 region has 16 residues. Germline V lookup: CDR1 DFQATT, CDR2 SNEGSKA (reference sequence). J lost 1 base, V lost 1 base, and 7 bases had no gene match. This CDR3 is CSARVKPGQGNTEAFF. The CDR3 DNA sequence: TGCAGTGCTAGAGTAAAACCGGGACAGGGGAACACTGAAGCTTTCTTT.

The chain carries TRBV28 and TRBJ2-1; 8 bases agree with TRBD1. Germline assignment: CDR1 MDHEN and CDR2 SYDVKM. This CDR3 has 16 amino acids. Trimming removed 3 bases from V and 7 bases from J; junction bases left unmatched: 11. CDR3 sequence: CASSFLVGRGHNEQFF. CDR3 in DNA: TGTGCCAGCAGTTTCCTGGTCGGCAGGGGGCATAATGAGCAGTTCTTC.

In this sample, this clonotype turned up many times. This chain uses TRBV12-3 or TRBV12-4 with TRBJ1-1; 10 nucleotides line up with TRBD1. The junction had 6 bases not matched to a gene; V was cut back by 5 bases and J by 3 bases. This CDR3 comprises 15 residues. CDR3 bases: TGTGCCAGCAGTGTGACAGGGGGCGTTGACACTGAAGCTTTCTTT. It is translated as CASSVTGGVDTEAFF.

The chain links TRBV2 to TRBJ2-1, with 11 bases identical to TRBD2. After removal of 11 bases from V and 2 bases from J, the junction contained 17 bases not matched to a gene. Per the germline V gene, CDR1 is SNHLY and CDR2 is FYNNEI. This CDR3 is 18 amino acids long. The CDR3 reads CALSPGTSGQRTYNEQFF. DNA of the CDR3: TGTGCCCTCAGCCCCGGGACTAGCGGCCAGAGGACCTACAATGAGCAGTTCTTC.